The 10 T cell receptor beta chains below were found in one sample sequenced in a study of blood T cell repertoires in COVID-19. Assay used: immunoSEQ multiplex PCR; TCRdb lists only in-frame clones, some missing. The table lists roughly 220,000 clones, around 81% of them singletons. Specimen: PBMCs or T cells enriched from blood (not recorded which). Source of these receptors: a man aged 25 to 40 with acute COVID-19.

The DNA of the CDR3 is TGTGCCAGCAGCTTAGGTTTTAGCTCCTACGAGCAGTACTTC. Its translation is CASSLGFSSYEQYF. The chain recombines TRBV11-2 with TRBJ2-7; no clear D. Trimming left V 1 base short and J 0 bases short, with 7 bases between. There are 14 residues in the CDR3. Looked up from germline, CDR1 is SGHAT and CDR2 is FQNNGV. Filled out from reference TRBV11-2 and TRBJ2-7, the complete variable domain reads EAGVAQSPRYKIIEKRQSVAFWCNPISGHATLYWYQQILGQGPKLLIQFQNNGVVDDSQLPKDRFSAERLKGVDSTLKIQPAKLEDSAVYLCASSLGFSSYEQYFGPGTRLTVT.

The CDR3: CASRPQGERNQPQHF. The CDR3 DNA sequence: TGTGCCAGCAGACCTCAGGGTGAGCGCAATCAGCCCCAGCATTTT. The chain joins TRBV6-5 to TRBJ1-5; tentative D call: TRBD1 (5 bases). This CDR3 spans 15 amino acids. Trimming left V 6 bases short and J 2 bases short, with 14 bases between. The germline gives CDR1 MNHEY, CDR2 SVGAGI.

This chain connects TRBV6-5 to TRBJ1-1; D not resolved. Trimming cost V 8 bases and J 1 base, with 11 bases left between them. Germline V gene lookup returns CDR1 MNHEY and CDR2 SVGAGI. This CDR3 region has 13 residues. CDR3 amino acids: CASLTDQNTEAFF. The DNA of the CDR3 is TGTGCCAGCCTCACAGACCAGAACACTGAAGCTTTCTTT.

J is TRBJ2-4 and V is TRBV4-1; 7 nucleotides match TRBD1. The CDR3 spans 15 residues. With V trimmed by 0 bases and J by 1 base, 0 bases remained unmatched. Germline V gene sequence: CDR1 MGHRA, CDR2 YSYEKL. The DNA of the CDR3 is TGCGCCAGCAGCCAAGAGGACAGGGCCAAAAACATTCAGTACTTC. Translated: CASSQEDRAKNIQYF.

This clone was seen a single time. The gene calls are TRBV29-1 and TRBJ1-3; 7 positions agree with TRBD1. Germline assignment: CDR1 SQVTM and CDR2 ANQGSEA. With 3 bases clipped from V and 0 bases from J, the junction kept 2 bases outside the gene matches. This CDR3 has 14 amino acids. CDR3 sequence (DNA): TGCAGCGTTGACCAGGGGGGCTCTGGAAACACCATATATTTT. This gives the protein CSVDQGGSGNTIYF.

This chain uses TRBV5-4 with TRBJ2-5; D perhaps matches TRBD1 (6 bases). The V end lost 1 base, the J end lost 2 bases, and 9 bases lay between the germline ends. Germline CDR1 and CDR2: SGHNT and YYREEE (reference sequence). This CDR3 has 14 amino acids. This CDR3 reads CASSLQTGQETQYF. The CDR3 DNA is TGTGCCAGCAGCTTGCAGACAGGACAAGAGACCCAGTACTTC.

This chain connects TRBV9 to TRBJ1-1, with a tentative D call TRBD1 (6 bases). The CDR3 is 19 amino acids. Germline V CDR1 and CDR2: SGDLS, YYNGEE. Deletions cut 3 bases from V and 1 base from J, with 25 bases between. CDR3 sequence reads: CASSDGPLQGRRQNTEAFF. The CDR3 DNA reads TGTGCCAGCAGCGATGGCCCTCTGCAGGGGCGTCGGCAGAACACTGAAGCTTTCTTT.

This rearrangement joins TRBV18 to TRBJ2-3; D is possibly TRBD2 (7 bases). The ends were cut back, 10 bases at V and 6 bases at J, with 26 bases in the middle. The CDR3 is 16 amino acids. Germline V gene sequence: CDR1 KGHSH, CDR2 LQKENI. CDR3 in amino acids: CATLLDGGGLADTQYF. CDR3 bases: TGTGCCACCCTTCTTGACGGCGGGGGCCTAGCGGATACGCAGTATTTT.

J is TRBJ1-3 and V is TRBV6-1; 9 nucleotides align to TRBD1. Germline assignment: CDR1 MNHNS and CDR2 SASEGT. This CDR3 has 16 residues. With V trimmed by 4 bases and J by 4 bases, 8 bases remained unmatched. This CDR3 reads CASSVTGQGLGNTIYF. The DNA of the CDR3 is TGTGCCAGCAGTGTAACCGGACAGGGGTTAGGAAACACCATATATTTT.

The chain couples TRBV6-5 to TRBJ2-7; perhaps TRBD1 as D (6 bases). The germline V gene encodes CDR1 MNHEY and CDR2 SVGAGI. The CDR3 runs to 14 residues. V was clipped by 6 bases and J by 0 bases, with 12 bases between them. For the CDR3, the DNA is TGTGCCAGCAGGACTACAGGGAGCTCCTACGAGCAGTACTTC. Amino acid sequence: CASRTTGSSYEQYF.